The 9 T cell receptor beta chains listed next were all sequenced from one sample in a study of cytomegalovirus exposure and HLA in healthy donors. The protocol was immunoSEQ multiplex PCR, while the TCRdb copy is restricted to in-frame clones and leaves out a portion. The sample holds tens of thousands of clones, approximately 84% seen once. The sample comprised PBMCs. The receptors derive from a woman between 18 and 29 years old in good health and CMV-seropositive.

V usage is TRBV7-3 and J usage is TRBJ2-4, with D perhaps TRBD1 (7 bases). The CDR3 length is 13 residues. Germline V gives CDR1 SGHTA, CDR2 FQGTGA. Trimming removed 5 bases from V and 7 bases from J, with 12 bases in between. CDR3 loop: CASSLATGNIQYF. The CDR3 DNA follows: TGTGCCAGCAGCCTAGCGACAGGGAACATTCAGTACTTC.

This clone was recorded only once. The chain combines TRBV4-1 with TRBJ2-3; 10 bases fit TRBD2. The length of the CDR3 is 14 residues. Per the germline V gene, CDR1 is MGHRA and CDR2 is YSYEKL. Losses at the gene ends were 2 bases for V and 4 bases for J; bases not matched to a gene: 0. CDR3 amino acids: CASSQLAGADTQYF. CDR3 DNA sequence: TGCGCCAGCAGCCAACTAGCGGGGGCAGATACGCAGTATTTT.

Points on this clone: The junction differs from germline at one of its ends, possibly a read error. The V and J genes are TRBV6-5 and TRBJ2-7, with a weak D call TRBD1 (5 bases). The CDR3 totals 14 residues. Germline loops: CDR1 MNHEY, CDR2 SVGAGI. In nucleotides, the CDR3 is TGTGCCATCAGTGTGGACACCACCTCCTACGAGCAGTACTTC. Its translation is CAISVDTTSYEQYF.

The gene calls are TRBV21-1 and TRBJ1-5; TRBD1 is the table's D call, not checked against the DNA. TRBV21-1 is given as a pseudogene. The CDR3 totals 17 residues. Here the CDR3 reads CASSSKDGRFSNQPQHF. In DNA form, the CDR3 reads TGTGCCAGCTCAAGCAAAGATGGCAGGTTTAGCAATCAGCCCCAGCATTTT.

In this sample, this clone is medium-sized. V is TRBV4-2 and J is TRBJ1-6, with unresolved D. There are 16 residues in the CDR3. Germline-derived CDR1 and CDR2 are LGHNA and YNFKEQ. V lost 0 bases to trimming and J lost 4 bases, with 10 bases between them. This CDR3 is CASSQDEAAYNSPLHF. In nucleotides, the CDR3 is TGTGCCAGCAGCCAAGATGAGGCCGCGTATAATTCACCCCTCCACTTT.

The rearrangement joins TRBV4-1 to TRBJ1-2; the D is unclear. Germline loops: CDR1 MGHRA, CDR2 YSYEKL. This CDR3 has 13 residues. V was pared by 5 bases and J by 4 bases, with 11 bases between. For the CDR3, the DNA is TGCGCCAGCAGCTTCGGACTCCTCTATGGCTACACCTTC. Amino acid sequence: CASSFGLLYGYTF.

Here the CDR3 DNA reads TGCGCCAGCAGCCTGGACAGGGTCCCCTACAATGAGCAGTTCTTC. This encodes CASSLDRVPYNEQFF. V is TRBV5-1 and J is TRBJ2-1, with TRBD1 matching over 8 bases. The germline gives CDR1 SGHRS, CDR2 YFSETQ. J lost 2 bases, V lost 4 bases, and 5 bases had no gene match. This CDR3 region has 15 residues.

The J gene is TRBJ2-7, the V gene TRBV9; 9 bases match TRBD2. Trimming took 2 bases from V and 2 from J; bases not matched to a gene: 8. This CDR3 is 16 amino acids long. Germline V gene sequence: CDR1 SGDLS, CDR2 YYNGEE. The CDR3 loop is CASSVLWAGGPYEQYF. The CDR3 DNA reads TGTGCCAGCAGCGTTCTATGGGCGGGGGGGCCCTACGAGCAGTACTTC.

The V gene is TRBV27, the J gene TRBJ1-6, with unresolved D. Looked up from germline, CDR1 is MNHEY and CDR2 is SMNVEV (reference sequence). V was cut by 5 bases and J by 5 bases, with 19 bases left in between. The CDR3 consists of 17 residues. The CDR3 sequence: CASSPYPIMEHNSPLHF. CDR3 nucleotide sequence: TGTGCCAGCAGTCCTTATCCCATTATGGAGCATAATTCACCCCTCCACTTT.